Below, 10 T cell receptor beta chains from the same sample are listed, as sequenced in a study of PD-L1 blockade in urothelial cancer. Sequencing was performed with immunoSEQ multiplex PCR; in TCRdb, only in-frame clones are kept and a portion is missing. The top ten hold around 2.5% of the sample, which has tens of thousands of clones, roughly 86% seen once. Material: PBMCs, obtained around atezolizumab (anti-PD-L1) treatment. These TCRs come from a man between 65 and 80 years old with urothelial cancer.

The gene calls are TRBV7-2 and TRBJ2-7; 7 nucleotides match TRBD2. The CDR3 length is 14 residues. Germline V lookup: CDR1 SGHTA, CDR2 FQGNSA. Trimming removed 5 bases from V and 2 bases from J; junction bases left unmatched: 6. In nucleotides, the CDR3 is TGTGCCAGCAGCCCTAGCGGTACCCCCTACGAGCAGTACTTC. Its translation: CASSPSGTPYEQYF.

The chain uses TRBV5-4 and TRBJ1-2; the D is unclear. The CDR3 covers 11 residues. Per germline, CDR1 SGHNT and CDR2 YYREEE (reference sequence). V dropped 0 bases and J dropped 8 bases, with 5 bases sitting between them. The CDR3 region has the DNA TGTGCCAGCAGCTTGGGGGAGGGCTACACCTTC. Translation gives CASSLGEGYTF. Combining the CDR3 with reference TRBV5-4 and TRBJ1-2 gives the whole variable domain ETGVTQSPTHLIKTRGQQVTLRCSSQSGHNTVSWYQQALGQGPQFIFQYYREEENGRGNFPPRFSGLQFPNYSSELNVNALELDDSALYLCASSLGEGYTFGSGTRLTVV.

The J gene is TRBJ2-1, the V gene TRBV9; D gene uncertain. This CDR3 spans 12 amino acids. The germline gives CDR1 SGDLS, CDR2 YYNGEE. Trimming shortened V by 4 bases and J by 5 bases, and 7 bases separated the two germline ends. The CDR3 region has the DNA TGTGCCAGCAGCACCCGGGACAATGAGCAGTTCTTC. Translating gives CASSTRDNEQFF.

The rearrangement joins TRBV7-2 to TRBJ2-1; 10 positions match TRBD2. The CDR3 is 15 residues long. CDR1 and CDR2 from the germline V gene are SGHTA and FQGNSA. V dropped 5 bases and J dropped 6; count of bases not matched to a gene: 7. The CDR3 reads CASSALAGDGNEQFF. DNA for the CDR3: TGTGCCAGCAGCGCTCTAGCGGGAGATGGCAATGAGCAGTTCTTC. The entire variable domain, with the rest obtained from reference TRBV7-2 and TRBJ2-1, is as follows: GAGVSQSPSNKVTEKGKDVELRCDPISGHTALYWYRQSLGQGLEFLIYFQGNSAPDKSGLPSDRFSAERTGGSVSTLTIQRTQQEDSAVYLCASSALAGDGNEQFFGPGTRLTVL.

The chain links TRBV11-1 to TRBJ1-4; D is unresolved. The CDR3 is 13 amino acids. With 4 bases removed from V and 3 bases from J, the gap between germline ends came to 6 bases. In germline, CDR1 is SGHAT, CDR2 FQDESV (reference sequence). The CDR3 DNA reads TGTGCCAGCAGCTCCACATCTAATGAAAAACTGTTTTTT. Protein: CASSSTSNEKLFF.

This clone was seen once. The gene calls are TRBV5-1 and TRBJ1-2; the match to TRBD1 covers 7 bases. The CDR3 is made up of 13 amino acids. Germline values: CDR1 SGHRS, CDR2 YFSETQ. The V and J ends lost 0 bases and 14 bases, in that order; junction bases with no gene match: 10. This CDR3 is CASSLEAQGEITF. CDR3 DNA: TGCGCCAGCAGCTTGGAGGCCCAGGGGGAGATTACCTTC.

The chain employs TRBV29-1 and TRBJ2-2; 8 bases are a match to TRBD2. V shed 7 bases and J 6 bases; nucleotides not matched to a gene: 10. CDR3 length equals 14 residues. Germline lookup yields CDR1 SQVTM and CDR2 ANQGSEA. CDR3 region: CSAAPLLAAGELFF. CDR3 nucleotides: TGCAGCGCTGCCCCCTTACTAGCGGCCGGGGAGCTGTTTTTT.

Written as DNA, the CDR3 is TGTGCCAGCAGTCTTCCTAGCTCCTACAATGAGCAGTTCTTC. Protein product: CASSLPSSYNEQFF. This rearrangement joins TRBV28 to TRBJ2-1; D unclear. The V end lost 5 bases, the J end lost 0 bases, and 8 bases lay between the germline ends. The CDR3 is 14 amino acids. CDR1 is MDHEN, CDR2 SYDVKM, per germline.

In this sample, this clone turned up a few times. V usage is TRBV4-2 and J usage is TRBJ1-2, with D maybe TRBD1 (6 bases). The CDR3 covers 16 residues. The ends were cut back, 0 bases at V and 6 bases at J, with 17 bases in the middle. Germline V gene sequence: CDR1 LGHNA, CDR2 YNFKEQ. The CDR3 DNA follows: TGTGCCAGCAGCCAAGATCAGGGCTTGAGGGGGAATGGCTACACCTTC. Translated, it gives CASSQDQGLRGNGYTF.

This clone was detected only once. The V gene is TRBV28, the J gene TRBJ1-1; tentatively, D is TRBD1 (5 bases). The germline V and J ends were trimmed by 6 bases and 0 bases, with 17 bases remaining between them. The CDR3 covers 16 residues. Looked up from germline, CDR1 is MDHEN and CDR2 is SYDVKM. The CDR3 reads CASRTSRDYMNTEAFF. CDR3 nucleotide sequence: TGTGCCAGCAGGACGTCGAGGGACTACATGAACACTGAAGCTTTCTTT.